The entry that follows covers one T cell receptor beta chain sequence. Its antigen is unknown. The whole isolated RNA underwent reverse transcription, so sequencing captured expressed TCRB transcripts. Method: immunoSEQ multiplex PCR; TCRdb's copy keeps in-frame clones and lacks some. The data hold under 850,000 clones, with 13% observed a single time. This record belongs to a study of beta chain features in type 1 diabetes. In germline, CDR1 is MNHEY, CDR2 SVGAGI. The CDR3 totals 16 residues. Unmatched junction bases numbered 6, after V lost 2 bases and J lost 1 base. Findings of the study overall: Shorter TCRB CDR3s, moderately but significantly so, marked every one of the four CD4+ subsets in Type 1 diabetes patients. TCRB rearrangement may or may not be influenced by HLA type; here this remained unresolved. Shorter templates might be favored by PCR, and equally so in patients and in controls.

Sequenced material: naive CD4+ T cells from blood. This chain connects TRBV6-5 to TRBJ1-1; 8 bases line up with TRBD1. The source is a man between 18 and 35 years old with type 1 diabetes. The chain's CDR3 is CASSYLWTGRNTEAFF. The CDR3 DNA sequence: TGTGCCAGCAGTTACCTTTGGACAGGGAGGAACACTGAAGCTTTCTTT.